These T cell receptor beta chains were read from a single sample in a study of blood T cell repertoires in COVID-19. Profiled with immunoSEQ multiplex PCR; TCRdb holds only in-frame clones, not every one. The sample yields 280,000 or so clones, roughly nine tenths seen once. The sample consisted of PBMCs or T cells enriched from blood (not recorded which). These TCRs come from a woman in her 40s who had recovered from COVID-19. Each CDR3 is given without its conserved first and last residue.

>TRBV24-1|TRBJ2-3
ATNTGGTTTDTQY
>TRBV10-1|TRBJ2-1
ARLWSSYNEQF
>TRBV2|TRBJ2-7
AGGPSGIEQY
>TRBV7-9|TRBJ2-1
ASSQPLGLAGGPNEQF
>TRBV7-2|TRBJ2-5
ASSLGGHGETQY
>TRBV5-6|TRBJ2-4
ASSLEQAKNIQY
>TRBV18|TRBJ2-2
ASSPRGTGELF
>TRBV7-9|TRBJ2-3
ASRGTSGRASTDTQY
>TRBV19|TRBJ1-2
ASSKARGDNYGYT
>TRBV7-9|TRBJ2-3
ASSLEGVTTDTQY
>TRBV11-2|TRBJ2-7
ASSFNRGYEQY
>TRBV28|TRBJ2-5
ASSRPGQGAETQY
>TRBV5-3|TRBJ2-7
ARSRPGTRARGEQY
>TRBV6-2/TRBV6-3|TRBJ2-7
ASSFGVESPYEQY
>TRBV5-8|TRBJ1-3
ASSLVTGTGNTIY
>TRBV27|TRBJ1-2
ASRLGGTGGFYGYT